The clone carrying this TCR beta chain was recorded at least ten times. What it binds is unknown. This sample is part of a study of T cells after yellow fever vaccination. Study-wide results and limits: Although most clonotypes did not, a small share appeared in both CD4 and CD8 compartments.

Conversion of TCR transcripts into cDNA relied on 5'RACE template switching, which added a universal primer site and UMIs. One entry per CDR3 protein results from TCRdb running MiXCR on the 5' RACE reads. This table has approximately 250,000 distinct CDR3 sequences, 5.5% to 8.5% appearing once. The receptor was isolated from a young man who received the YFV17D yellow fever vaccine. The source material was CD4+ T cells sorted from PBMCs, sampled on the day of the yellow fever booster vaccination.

CDR3 nucleotide sequence: TGTGCCAGCAGTGAGCGGTCGGTAGCCAAAAACATTCAGTACTTC. The encoded protein is CASSERSVAKNIQYF. The chain links TRBV2 to TRBJ2-4, with D unclear. The V end lost 3 bases, the J end lost 0 bases, and 9 bases lay between the germline ends. The CDR3 runs 15 residues. CDR1 SNHLY and CDR2 FYNNEI come from the germline V gene.